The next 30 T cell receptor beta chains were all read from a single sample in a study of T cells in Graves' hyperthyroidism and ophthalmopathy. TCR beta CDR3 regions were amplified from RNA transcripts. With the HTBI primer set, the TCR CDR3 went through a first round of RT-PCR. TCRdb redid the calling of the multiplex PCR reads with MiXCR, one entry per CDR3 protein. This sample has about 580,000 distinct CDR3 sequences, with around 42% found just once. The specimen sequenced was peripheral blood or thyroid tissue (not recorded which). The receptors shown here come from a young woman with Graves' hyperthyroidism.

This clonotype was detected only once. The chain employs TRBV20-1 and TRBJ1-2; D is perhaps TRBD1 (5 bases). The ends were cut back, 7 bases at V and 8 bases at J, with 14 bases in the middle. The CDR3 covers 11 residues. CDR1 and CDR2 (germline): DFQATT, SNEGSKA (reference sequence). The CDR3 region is CSVTGTSGYTF. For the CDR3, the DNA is TGCAGTGTTACCGGGACTAGCGGCTACACCTTC.

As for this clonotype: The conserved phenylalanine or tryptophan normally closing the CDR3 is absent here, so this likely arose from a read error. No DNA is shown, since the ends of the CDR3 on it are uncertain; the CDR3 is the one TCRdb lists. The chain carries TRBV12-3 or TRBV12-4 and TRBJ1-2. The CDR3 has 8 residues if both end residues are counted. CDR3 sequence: CASSLLAS.

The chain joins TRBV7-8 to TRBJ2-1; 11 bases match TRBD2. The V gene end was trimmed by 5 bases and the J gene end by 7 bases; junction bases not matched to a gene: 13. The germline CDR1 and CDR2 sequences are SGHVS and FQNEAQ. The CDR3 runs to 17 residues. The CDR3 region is CASSSLVRTSGRNEQFF. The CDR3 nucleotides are TGTGCCAGCAGCAGCTTAGTACGCACTAGCGGGAGAAATGAGCAGTTCTTC.

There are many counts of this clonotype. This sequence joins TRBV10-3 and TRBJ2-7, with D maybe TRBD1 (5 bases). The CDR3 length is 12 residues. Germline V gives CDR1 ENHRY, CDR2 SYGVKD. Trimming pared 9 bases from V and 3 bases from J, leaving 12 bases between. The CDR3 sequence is CAIATASYEQYF. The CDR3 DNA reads TGTGCCATAGCGACAGCTAGCTACGAGCAGTACTTC.

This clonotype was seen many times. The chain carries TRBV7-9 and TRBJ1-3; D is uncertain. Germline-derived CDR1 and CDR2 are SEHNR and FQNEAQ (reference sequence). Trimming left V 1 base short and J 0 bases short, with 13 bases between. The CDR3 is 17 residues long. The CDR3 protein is CASSLVRVQPSGNTIYF. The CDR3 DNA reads TGTGCCAGCAGCTTAGTAAGGGTACAACCCTCTGGAAACACCATATATTTT.

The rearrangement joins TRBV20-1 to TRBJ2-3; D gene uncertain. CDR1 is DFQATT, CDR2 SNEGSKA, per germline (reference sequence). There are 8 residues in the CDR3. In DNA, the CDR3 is TGCGGGGCAGATACGCAGTATTTT. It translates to CGADTQYF.

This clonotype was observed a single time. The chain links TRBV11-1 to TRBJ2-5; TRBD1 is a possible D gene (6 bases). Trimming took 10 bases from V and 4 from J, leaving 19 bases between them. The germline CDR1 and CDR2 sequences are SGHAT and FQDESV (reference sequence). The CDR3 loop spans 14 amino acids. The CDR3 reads CATQPGTSGETQYF. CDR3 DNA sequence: TGTGCCACACAACCCGGGACATCAGGAGAGACCCAGTACTTC. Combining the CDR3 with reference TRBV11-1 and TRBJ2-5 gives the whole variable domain EAEVAQSPRYKITEKSQAVAFWCDPISGHATLYWYRQILGQGPELLVQFQDESVVDDSQLPKDRFSAERLKGVDSTLKIQPAELGDSAMYLCATQPGTSGETQYFGPGTRLLVL.

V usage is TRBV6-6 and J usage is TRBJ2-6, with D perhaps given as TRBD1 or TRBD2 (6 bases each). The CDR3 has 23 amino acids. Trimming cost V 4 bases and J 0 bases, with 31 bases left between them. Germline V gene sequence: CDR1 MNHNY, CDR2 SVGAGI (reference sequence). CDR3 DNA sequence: TGTGCCAGCAGTTCATTATTCACAGGGTCCCGCGGGAAACAGAACTCTGGGGCCAACGTCCTGACTTTC. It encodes CASSSLFTGSRGKQNSGANVLTF.

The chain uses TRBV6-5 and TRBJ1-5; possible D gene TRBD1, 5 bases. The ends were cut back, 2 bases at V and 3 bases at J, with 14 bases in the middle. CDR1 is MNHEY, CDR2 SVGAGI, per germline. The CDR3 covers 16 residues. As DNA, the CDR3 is TGTGCCAGCAGTTACGTGGGACTAGCGGACAATCAGCCCCAGCATTTT. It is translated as CASSYVGLADNQPQHF.

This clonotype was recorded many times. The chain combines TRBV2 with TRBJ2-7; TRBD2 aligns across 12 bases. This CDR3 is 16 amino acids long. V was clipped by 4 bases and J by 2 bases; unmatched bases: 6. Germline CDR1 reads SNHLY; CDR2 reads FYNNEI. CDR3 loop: CASSGIGLAGTYEQYF. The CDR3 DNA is TGTGCCAGCAGTGGGATAGGACTAGCGGGGACCTACGAGCAGTACTTC.

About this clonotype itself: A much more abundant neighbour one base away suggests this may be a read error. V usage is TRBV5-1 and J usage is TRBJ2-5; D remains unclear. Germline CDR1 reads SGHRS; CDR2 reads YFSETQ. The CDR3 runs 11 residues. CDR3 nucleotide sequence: TGCGCCGGCAGCGATCTTGGGACCCAGTACTTC. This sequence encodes CAGSDLGTQYF.

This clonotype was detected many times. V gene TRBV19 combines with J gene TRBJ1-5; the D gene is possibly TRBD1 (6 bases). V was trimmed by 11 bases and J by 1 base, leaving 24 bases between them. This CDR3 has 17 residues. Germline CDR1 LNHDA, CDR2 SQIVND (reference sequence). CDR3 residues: CAWRGGRRRPSNQPQHF. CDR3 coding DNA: TGTGCCTGGAGGGGGGGAAGGCGGCGTCCCAGCAATCAGCCCCAGCATTTT.

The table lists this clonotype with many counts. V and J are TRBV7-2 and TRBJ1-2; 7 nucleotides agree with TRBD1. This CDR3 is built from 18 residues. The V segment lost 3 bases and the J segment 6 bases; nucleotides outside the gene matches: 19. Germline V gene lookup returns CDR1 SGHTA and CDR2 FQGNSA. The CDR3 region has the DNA TGTGCCAGCAGCTTTTCCCCTCGAGGACACACAGGGGAAGATGGCTACACCTTC. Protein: CASSFSPRGHTGEDGYTF.

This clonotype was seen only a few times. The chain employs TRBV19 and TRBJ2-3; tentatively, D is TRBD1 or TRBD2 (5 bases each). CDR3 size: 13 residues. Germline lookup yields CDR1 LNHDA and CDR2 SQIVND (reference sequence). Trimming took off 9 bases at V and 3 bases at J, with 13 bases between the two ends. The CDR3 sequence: CARRGERTDTQYF. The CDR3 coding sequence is TGTGCCAGAAGGGGAGAGAGGACAGATACGCAGTATTTT.

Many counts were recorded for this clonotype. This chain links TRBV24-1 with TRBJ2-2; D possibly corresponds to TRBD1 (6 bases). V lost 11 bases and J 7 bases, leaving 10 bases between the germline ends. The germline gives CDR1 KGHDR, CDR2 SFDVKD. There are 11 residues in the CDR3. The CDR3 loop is CASTGNGELFF. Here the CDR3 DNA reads TGTGCCAGCACAGGGAACGGGGAGCTGTTTTTT.

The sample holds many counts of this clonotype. The CDR3 DNA follows: TGCAGTGCTAGAGATGTAAGGCGGGTTGGAACTGAAGCTTTCTTT. This sequence encodes CSARDVRRVGTEAFF. The V call is TRBV20-1, the J call TRBJ1-1; D gene unclear. The germline gives CDR1 DFQATT, CDR2 SNEGSKA (reference sequence). V was cut by 0 bases and J by 5 bases, with 16 bases left in between. This CDR3 region has 15 residues.

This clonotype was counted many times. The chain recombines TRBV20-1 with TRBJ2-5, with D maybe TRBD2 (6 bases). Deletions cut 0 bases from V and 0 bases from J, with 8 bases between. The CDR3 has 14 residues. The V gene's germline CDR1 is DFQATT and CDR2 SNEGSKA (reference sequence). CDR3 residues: CSARDGRYQETQYF. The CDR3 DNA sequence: TGCAGTGCTAGAGATGGGAGGTACCAAGAGACCCAGTACTTC.

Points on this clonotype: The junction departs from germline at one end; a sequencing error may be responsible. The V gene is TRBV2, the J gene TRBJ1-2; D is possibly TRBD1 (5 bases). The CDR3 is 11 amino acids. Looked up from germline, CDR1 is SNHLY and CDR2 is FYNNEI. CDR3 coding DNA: TGTGCCAGCAGGGAAGAGGACAAATACACCTTC. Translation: CASREEDKYTF. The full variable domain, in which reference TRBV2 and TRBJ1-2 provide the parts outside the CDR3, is EPEVTQTPSHQVTQMGQEVILRCVPISNHLYFYWYRQILGQKVEFLVSFYNNEISEKSEIFDDQFSVERPDGSNFTLKIRSTKLEDSAMYFCASREEDKYTFGSGTRLTVV.

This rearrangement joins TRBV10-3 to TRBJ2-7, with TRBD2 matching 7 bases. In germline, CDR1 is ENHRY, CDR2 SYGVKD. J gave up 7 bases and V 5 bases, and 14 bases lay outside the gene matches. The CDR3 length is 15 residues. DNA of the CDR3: TGTGCCATCAGTCCCTCCGGACTAGGTGGCTATGAGCAGTACTTC. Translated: CAISPSGLGGYEQYF.

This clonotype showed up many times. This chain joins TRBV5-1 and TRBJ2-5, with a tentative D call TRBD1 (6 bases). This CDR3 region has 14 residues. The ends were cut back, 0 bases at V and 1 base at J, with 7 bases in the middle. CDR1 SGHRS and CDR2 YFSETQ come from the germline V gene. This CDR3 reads CASSLADSQETQYF. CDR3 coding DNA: TGCGCCAGCAGCTTGGCGGACAGCCAAGAGACCCAGTACTTC.

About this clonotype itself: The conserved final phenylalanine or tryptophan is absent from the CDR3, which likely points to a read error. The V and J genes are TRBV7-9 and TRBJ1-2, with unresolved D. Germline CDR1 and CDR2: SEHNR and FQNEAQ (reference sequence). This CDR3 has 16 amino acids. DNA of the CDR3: TGTGCCAGTAGCTCACAGACAAGTACCCCCCTCTATGGCTACACCCTC. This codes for CASSSQTSTPLYGYTL.

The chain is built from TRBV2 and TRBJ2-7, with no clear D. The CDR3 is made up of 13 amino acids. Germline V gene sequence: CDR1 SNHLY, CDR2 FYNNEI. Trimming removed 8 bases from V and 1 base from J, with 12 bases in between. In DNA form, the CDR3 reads TGTGCCAGCCGAGGACGCGGATCCTACGAGCAGTACTTC. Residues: CASRGRGSYEQYF.

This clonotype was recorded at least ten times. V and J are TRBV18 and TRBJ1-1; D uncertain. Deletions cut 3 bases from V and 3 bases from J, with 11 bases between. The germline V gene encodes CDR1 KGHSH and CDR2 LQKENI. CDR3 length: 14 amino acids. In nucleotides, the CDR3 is TGTGCCAGCTCACCCTCCGCCGGGGACACTGAAGCTTTCTTT. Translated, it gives CASSPSAGDTEAFF.

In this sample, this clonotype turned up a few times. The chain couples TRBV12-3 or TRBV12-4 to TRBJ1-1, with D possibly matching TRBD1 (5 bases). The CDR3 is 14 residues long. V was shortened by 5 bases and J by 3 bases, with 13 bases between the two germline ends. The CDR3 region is CASSPGRDYTEAFF. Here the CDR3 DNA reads TGTGCCAGCAGTCCCGGACGGGACTACACTGAAGCTTTCTTT.

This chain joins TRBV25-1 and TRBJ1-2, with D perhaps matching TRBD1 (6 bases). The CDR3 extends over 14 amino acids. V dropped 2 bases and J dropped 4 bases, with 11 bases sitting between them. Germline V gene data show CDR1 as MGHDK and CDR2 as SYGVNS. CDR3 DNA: TGTGCCAGCAGTGAAAACGACAGGACCTATGGCTACACCTTC. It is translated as CASSENDRTYGYTF.

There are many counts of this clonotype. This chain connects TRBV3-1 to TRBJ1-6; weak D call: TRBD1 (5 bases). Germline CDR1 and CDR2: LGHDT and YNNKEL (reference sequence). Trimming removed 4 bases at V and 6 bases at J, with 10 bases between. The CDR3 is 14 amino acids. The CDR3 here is CASSRGRTNSPLHF. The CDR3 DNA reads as TGTGCCAGCAGCCGGGGACGGACTAATTCACCCCTCCACTTT.

Here the CDR3 reads CASSPRDKVQLETQYF. For the CDR3, the DNA is TGTGCCAGCAGCCCACGGGACAAGGTACAGTTGGAGACCCAGTACTTC. The chain uses TRBV7-6 and TRBJ2-5; TRBD1 is a possible D gene (6 bases). Germline CDR1 reads SGHVS; CDR2 reads FNYEAQ. The CDR3 loop spans 16 amino acids. The V end lost 5 bases, the J end lost 5 bases, and 21 bases lay between the germline ends.

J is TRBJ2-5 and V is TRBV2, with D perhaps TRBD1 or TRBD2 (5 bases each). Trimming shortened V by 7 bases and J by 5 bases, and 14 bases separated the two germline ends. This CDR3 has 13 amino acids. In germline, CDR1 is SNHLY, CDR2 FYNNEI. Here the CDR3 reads CASNDGDRETQYF. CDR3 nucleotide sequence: TGTGCCAGCAATGACGGGGACCGGGAGACCCAGTACTTC.

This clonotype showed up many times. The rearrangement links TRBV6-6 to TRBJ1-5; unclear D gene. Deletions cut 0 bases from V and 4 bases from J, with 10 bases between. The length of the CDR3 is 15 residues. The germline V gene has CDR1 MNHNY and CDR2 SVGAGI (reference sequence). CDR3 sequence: CASSYSRATNQPQHF. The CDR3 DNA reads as TGTGCCAGCAGTTACTCTAGGGCAACGAATCAGCCCCAGCATTTT.

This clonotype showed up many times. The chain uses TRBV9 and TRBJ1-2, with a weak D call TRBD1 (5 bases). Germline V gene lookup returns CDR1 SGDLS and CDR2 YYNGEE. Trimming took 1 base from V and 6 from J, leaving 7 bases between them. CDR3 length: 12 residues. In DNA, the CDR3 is TGTGCCAGCAGCGTATCCAGGGATGGCTACACCTTC. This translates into CASSVSRDGYTF.